The 11 T cell receptor beta chains below come from one sample, sequenced in a study of blood T cell repertoires in COVID-19. The method was immunoSEQ multiplex PCR; TCRdb's version includes in-frame clones alone and lacks a portion of them. There are about 350,000 clones in the sample; 88% occur only once, and approximately 1% lies in the top ten. The sequencing sample was made of PBMCs or T cells enriched from blood (not recorded which). The origin of the receptors is a woman in her 30s who had been exposed to COVID-19.

The chain has TRBV18 and TRBJ2-1; 9 bases align to TRBD2. Unmatched junction bases numbered 3, after V lost 1 base and J lost 8 bases. CDR3 length: 14 amino acids. Germline V gene sequence: CDR1 KGHSH, CDR2 LQKENI. The CDR3 DNA reads TGTGCCAGCTCACCACTAGCGGGGGTACATGAGCAGTTCTTC. Translated: CASSPLAGVHEQFF.

The CDR3 reads CAASVHNYGYTF. DNA of the CDR3: TGTGCCGCCTCGGTTCATAACTATGGCTACACCTTC. The V gene is TRBV10-3, the J gene TRBJ1-2; no definite D call. Per germline, CDR1 ENHRY and CDR2 SYGVKD. V lost 11 bases to trimming and J lost 1 base, with 11 bases between them. The CDR3 extends over 12 amino acids.

This clone appeared a single time. Other DNA sequences in the same sample also yield this CDR3. The chain joins TRBV19 to TRBJ1-1, with 8 bases that match TRBD1. The CDR3 runs to 14 residues. Germline CDR1 LNHDA, CDR2 SQIVND (reference sequence). V shed 3 bases, J shed 5 bases, and the junction held 5 bases outside the gene matches. CDR3 residues: CASSIQGAQTEAFF. Here the CDR3 DNA reads TGTGCCAGTAGTATTCAGGGGGCGCAGACTGAAGCTTTCTTT.

V and J are TRBV7-9 and TRBJ2-1; 11 positions match TRBD2. In germline, CDR1 is SEHNR, CDR2 FQNEAQ (reference sequence). J lost 2 bases, V lost 3 bases, and 3 bases had no gene match. The CDR3 has 16 residues. The CDR3 here is CASSLGLAETYNEQFF. The CDR3 DNA sequence: TGTGCCAGCAGCTTGGGACTAGCGGAAACCTACAATGAGCAGTTCTTC.

The J gene is TRBJ1-2, the V gene TRBV29-1, with D maybe TRBD1 (6 bases). Germline values: CDR1 SQVTM, CDR2 ANQGSEA. The CDR3 runs 12 residues. Trimming took off 5 bases at V and 3 bases at J, with 10 bases between the two ends. The CDR3 DNA reads TGCAGCGTTCAACGGACAGACTATGGCTACACCTTC. Protein product: CSVQRTDYGYTF. The entire variable domain, with the rest obtained from reference TRBV29-1 and TRBJ1-2, is as follows: SAVISQKPSRDICQRGTSLTIQCQVDSQVTMMFWYRQQPGQSLTLIATANQGSEATYESGFVIDKFPISRPNLTFSTLTVSNMSPEDSSIYLCSVQRTDYGYTFGSGTRLTVV.

V gene TRBV29-1 combines with J gene TRBJ2-1, with TRBD2 matching over 8 bases. Unmatched junction bases numbered 12, after V lost 7 bases and J lost 4 bases. The CDR3 extends over 15 amino acids. CDR1 and CDR2 from the germline V gene are SQVTM and ANQGSEA. In nucleotides, the CDR3 is TGCAGCGCTGGGAGCGGGAGCTCGGTTTACAATGAGCAGTTCTTC. Translation gives CSAGSGSSVYNEQFF.

The chain recombines TRBV5-1 with TRBJ2-1; the match to TRBD2 covers 7 bases. V shed 1 base, J shed 5 bases, and the junction held 9 bases outside the gene matches. The CDR3 runs 16 residues. CDR1 and CDR2 from the germline V gene are SGHRS and YFSETQ. This chain's CDR3 is CASSLLPTGGHNEQFF. CDR3 sequence (DNA): TGCGCCAGCAGCTTGCTCCCAACGGGAGGCCACAATGAGCAGTTCTTC. The variable domain in full, completed from reference TRBV5-1 and TRBJ2-1, reads KAGVTQTPRYLIKTRGQQVTLSCSPISGHRSVSWYQQTPGQGLQFLFEYFSETQRNKGNFPGRFSGRQFSNSRSEMNVSTLELGDSALYLCASSLLPTGGHNEQFFGPGTRLTVL.

This clone turned up a few times. The chain is built from TRBV10-2 and TRBJ2-1; 8 bases are a match to TRBD1. The germline gives CDR1 WSHSY, CDR2 SAAADI. Germline trimming cut 8 bases from V and 5 bases from J; bases unmatched to any gene: 14. The CDR3 consists of 16 residues. The CDR3 region is CASDRGYRLSDNEQFF. The CDR3 nucleotides are TGCGCCAGCGACAGGGGCTATCGTCTTTCGGACAATGAGCAGTTCTTC.

The V gene is TRBV19, the J gene TRBJ2-2; possible D gene TRBD2, 6 bases. The germline V and J ends were trimmed by 3 bases and 2 bases, with 7 bases remaining between them. In germline, CDR1 is LNHDA, CDR2 SQIVND (reference sequence). The CDR3 runs to 14 residues. The CDR3 spells CASSISGNTGELFF. The CDR3, as DNA: TGTGCCAGTAGTATTAGCGGAAACACCGGGGAGCTGTTTTTT.

This chain connects TRBV6-5 to TRBJ2-1; a possible D gene is TRBD2 (6 bases). The CDR3 totals 15 residues. V dropped 8 bases and J dropped 0 bases, with 14 bases sitting between them. From germline, CDR1 is MNHEY and CDR2 SVGAGI. The DNA of the CDR3 is TGTGCCAGCGGAAACGGCGGGATCTCCTACAATGAGCAGTTCTTC. Translation gives CASGNGGISYNEQFF.

V usage is TRBV27 and J usage is TRBJ2-3; 7 nucleotides align to TRBD2. Unmatched junction bases numbered 9, after V lost 0 bases and J lost 3 bases. CDR1 MNHEY and CDR2 SMNVEV come from the germline V gene (reference sequence). The CDR3 is made up of 17 amino acids. The CDR3 DNA follows: TGTGCCAGCAGTTTATCCCTCGCGGGAGATTCGACAGATACGCAGTATTTT. This sequence encodes CASSLSLAGDSTDTQYF.